Below, 23 T cell receptor beta chains from the same sample are listed, as sequenced in a study of T-cell memory formation after mild COVID-19. TCRdb re-called the 5' RACE reads through MiXCR, storing one row per CDR3 protein. This sample carries hundreds of thousands of distinct CDR3 sequences, about 20% of them seen once, and the ten largest clones take roughly an eighth. Sequenced sample: PBMCs or a T cell subset sorted from them (not recorded which). These receptors were collected from an adult woman who had mild COVID-19 (a few samples of this study predate the infection). Cell type and time point are not known.

CDR3 protein: CASSQLWTGISGVTGELFF. Here the CDR3 DNA reads TGTGCCAGCAGCCAACTATGGACAGGGATTAGCGGGGTAACCGGGGAGCTGTTTTTT. The V gene is TRBV14, the J gene TRBJ2-2, with D perhaps TRBD1 or TRBD2 (8 bases each). Germline V gene data show CDR1 as SGHDN and CDR2 as FVKESK. This CDR3 has 19 amino acids. Trimming shortened V by 2 bases and J by 5 bases, and 24 bases separated the two germline ends.

The chain is built from TRBV29-1 and TRBJ1-1; TRBD1 aligns across 11 bases. The CDR3 totals 14 residues. Per germline, CDR1 SQVTM and CDR2 ANQGSEA. The V and J ends lost 7 bases and 11 bases, in that order; junction bases with no gene match: 15. The CDR3 sequence: CSARTGGLTLGAFF. Written as DNA, the CDR3 is TGCAGCGCCCGGACAGGGGGCTTAACATTGGGGGCTTTCTTT.

This chain joins TRBV5-1 and TRBJ2-5, with 12 positions matching TRBD2. J gave up 2 bases and V 4 bases, and 6 bases lay outside the gene matches. Per germline, CDR1 SGHRS and CDR2 YFSETQ. This CDR3 is built from 16 residues. The CDR3 bases are TGCGCCAGCAGCCCGGGAGGGACTAGCGGGCAAGAGACCCAGTACTTC. Its translation: CASSPGGTSGQETQYF.

This chain connects TRBV7-6 to TRBJ2-7, with 9 bases fitting TRBD1. The CDR3 is made up of 16 amino acids. From germline, CDR1 is SGHVS and CDR2 FNYEAQ. V lost 5 bases and J lost 3; bases outside the gene matches: 11. The CDR3 DNA reads TGTGCCAGCAGCAATCAGGCAGACAGGGGGAACTACGAGCAGTACTTC. Protein sequence: CASSNQADRGNYEQYF.

The rearrangement uses TRBV11-2 and TRBJ2-7; D might be TRBD1 (7 bases). This CDR3 is built from 16 residues. V was clipped by 1 base and J by 5 bases, with 18 bases between them. CDR1 and CDR2 (germline): SGHAT, FQNNGV. CDR3 coding DNA: TGTGCCAGCAGCTTAGTTCAGGGGGGTGGGAACGACGAGCAGTACTTC. Its protein product is CASSLVQGGGNDEQYF. The full variable domain, its missing parts supplied by reference TRBV11-2 and TRBJ2-7, is EAGVAQSPRYKIIEKRQSVAFWCNPISGHATLYWYQQILGQGPKLLIQFQNNGVVDDSQLPKDRFSAERLKGVDSTLKIQPAKLEDSAVYLCASSLVQGGGNDEQYFGPGTRLTVT.

The V and J genes are TRBV12-3 or TRBV12-4 and TRBJ2-7, with D possibly TRBD2 on 6 matching bases. The CDR3 is 12 amino acids. V dropped 8 bases and J dropped 3 bases, with 11 bases sitting between them. The CDR3 protein is CASRLGVYEQYF. The CDR3 nucleotides are TGTGCCAGCCGACTAGGGGTCTACGAGCAGTACTTC.

This clonotype was picked up a small number of times. The CDR3 sequence: CASSFGGITYNEQFF. In DNA form, the CDR3 reads TGTGCCAGCAGTTTCGGCGGGATAACATACAATGAGCAGTTCTTC. The rearrangement joins TRBV12-3 or TRBV12-4 to TRBJ2-1; TRBD2 is a possible D gene (6 bases). Trimming cost V 3 bases and J 4 bases, with 13 bases left between them. This CDR3 has 15 amino acids.

This clonotype was found a few times. V is TRBV7-9 and J is TRBJ1-1; D is ambiguous. The CDR3 contains 16 residues. The germline CDR1 and CDR2 sequences are SEHNR and FQNEAQ (reference sequence). The V end was cut by 5 bases, the J end by 5 bases, with 21 bases between. This chain's CDR3 is CASSLLSSGWRTEAFF. CDR3 DNA sequence: TGTGCCAGCAGCCTCCTCTCTTCGGGGTGGAGAACTGAAGCTTTCTTT.

This chain uses TRBV12-3 or TRBV12-4 with TRBJ2-1, with 8 positions matching TRBD2. Losses at the gene ends were 6 bases for V and 6 bases for J; bases not matched to a gene: 7. The CDR3 extends over 14 amino acids. In DNA form, the CDR3 reads TGTGCCAGCAGCCCGGGGGGGGCGGGCAATGAGCAGTTCTTC. It yields the protein CASSPGGAGNEQFF.

The chain recombines TRBV9 with TRBJ2-7, with D possibly called TRBD1 or TRBD2 (5 bases each). The ends were cut back, 0 bases at V and 3 bases at J, with 7 bases in the middle. CDR1 SGDLS and CDR2 YYNGEE come from the germline V gene. The CDR3 contains 13 residues. The CDR3 sequence: CASSVDGGYEQYF. DNA for the CDR3: TGTGCCAGCAGCGTAGATGGGGGCTACGAGCAGTACTTC.

This sequence joins TRBV12-3 or TRBV12-4 and TRBJ1-2; D gene ambiguous. The CDR3 spans 13 residues. V was clipped by 3 bases and J by 4 bases, with 9 bases between them. The CDR3 protein is CASSFVGSYGYTF. CDR3 nucleotide sequence: TGTGCCAGCAGTTTTGTCGGGTCCTATGGCTACACCTTC.

This clonotype was seen a few times. The chain uses TRBV3-1 and TRBJ2-7, with TRBD2 identical over 8 bases. CDR3 length: 14 amino acids. V shed 1 base, J shed 4 bases, and the junction held 3 bases outside the gene matches. CDR1 and CDR2 from the germline V gene are LGHDT and YNNKEL (reference sequence). CDR3 sequence reads: CASSQAGGPYEQYF. CDR3 DNA: TGTGCCAGCAGCCAAGCGGGGGGGCCTTACGAGCAGTACTTC.

This chain connects TRBV11-3 to TRBJ1-1, with D maybe TRBD1 (6 bases). The CDR3 totals 16 residues. Per germline, CDR1 SGHNT and CDR2 YENEEA. The V gene lost 4 bases and the J gene lost 0 bases, with 15 bases spanning the gap. The CDR3 is CASSYQKWGLNTEAFF. CDR3 nucleotides: TGTGCCAGCAGCTACCAAAAATGGGGGCTGAACACTGAAGCTTTCTTT. The whole variable domain, remainder taken from reference TRBV11-3 and TRBJ1-1, is EAGVVQSPRYKIIEKKQPVAFWCNPISGHNTLYWYLQNLGQGPELLIRYENEEAVDDSQLPKDRFSAERLKGVDSTLKIQPAELGDSAVYLCASSYQKWGLNTEAFFGQGTRLTVV.

In its sample, this clonotype was seen a few times. V and J are TRBV7-2 and TRBJ2-7; 13 nucleotides agree with TRBD2. J was trimmed by 5 bases and V by 5 bases; bases with no gene match: 6. Germline CDR1 reads SGHTA; CDR2 reads FQGNSA. The CDR3 is 15 amino acids. As DNA, the CDR3 is TGTGCCAGCAGCCCTCAGGGACTAGCGGGAAACGAGCAGTACTTC. Protein sequence: CASSPQGLAGNEQYF.

In its sample, this clonotype was seen a few times. The rearrangement links TRBV2 to TRBJ2-4, with 8 nucleotides matching TRBD1. Germline trimming cut 0 bases from V and 10 bases from J; bases unmatched to any gene: 11. CDR1 SNHLY and CDR2 FYNNEI come from the germline V gene. CDR3 length: 16 amino acids. The CDR3 DNA reads as TGTGCCAGCAGTGAAGCTCAGGGGGCGGGTTACGGGATTCAGTACTTC. Protein sequence: CASSEAQGAGYGIQYF.

This clonotype was seen ten or more times. The V and J genes are TRBV7-9 and TRBJ2-3; D remains unclear. Trimming cost V 5 bases and J 1 base, with 10 bases left between them. The length of the CDR3 is 14 residues. CDR1 and CDR2 from the germline V gene are SEHNR and FQNEAQ (reference sequence). The CDR3, as DNA: TGTGCCAGCAGCCAGGTTTCGGGCACAGATACGCAGTATTTT. It translates to CASSQVSGTDTQYF. Looking up the rest from reference TRBV7-9 and TRBJ2-3 gives the full variable domain: DTGVSQNPRHKITKRGQNVTFRCDPISEHNRLYWYRQTLGQGPEFLTYFQNEAQLEKSRLLSDRFSAERPKGSFSTLEIQRTEQGDSAMYLCASSQVSGTDTQYFGPGTRLTVL.

This clonotype was counted between two and nine times. The chain combines TRBV7-9 with TRBJ2-2; D possibly matches TRBD1 or TRBD2 (6 bases each). The CDR3 is made up of 15 amino acids. CDR1 is SEHNR, CDR2 FQNEAQ, per germline (reference sequence). Deletions cut 10 bases from V and 0 bases from J, with 15 bases between. The CDR3 here is CATTRRGANTGELFF. The CDR3 DNA reads as TGTGCCACCACTCGGAGGGGGGCGAACACCGGGGAGCTGTTTTTT.

This clonotype was counted between two and nine times. V and J are TRBV27 and TRBJ2-7, with 8 bases aligning to TRBD1. Germline CDR1 MNHEY, CDR2 SMNVEV (reference sequence). CDR3 length: 16 residues. V lost 0 bases and J lost 0; bases outside the gene matches: 4. The CDR3 here is CASSLSRTGTSYEQYF. In nucleotides, the CDR3 is TGTGCCAGCAGTTTATCGAGGACAGGGACCTCCTACGAGCAGTACTTC.

This clonotype turned up a few times. The rearrangement joins TRBV6-5 to TRBJ1-2, with 11 bases lining up with TRBD1. The CDR3 contains 14 residues. Germline V lookup: CDR1 MNHEY, CDR2 SVGAGI. V lost 3 bases to trimming and J lost 8 bases; unmatched junction nucleotides: 5. The CDR3, as DNA: TGTGCCAGCAGTTATGGACAGGGGGCAGGGGGCTACACCTTC. Its protein is CASSYGQGAGGYTF.

A remark on this clonotype: One junction end disagrees with the germline gene, perhaps due to a read error. This rearrangement joins TRBV6-2 or TRBV6-3 to TRBJ1-1, with D possibly matching TRBD1 (6 bases). Germline V gives CDR1 MNHEY, CDR2 SVGEGT. The CDR3 totals 12 residues. CDR3 bases: TGTGCCAGCAGGATGACAGGCCCTGAGGCTTTCTTT. Amino acid sequence: CASRMTGPEAFF.

The chain employs TRBV19 and TRBJ2-5; D is unresolved. V lost 7 bases to trimming and J lost 5 bases, with 17 bases between them. The CDR3 extends over 14 amino acids. Germline V gene data show CDR1 as LNHDA and CDR2 as SQIVND (reference sequence). CDR3 residues: CASNARHGYETQYF. The CDR3 coding sequence is TGTGCCAGTAACGCGAGACATGGGTACGAGACCCAGTACTTC.

This chain connects TRBV27 to TRBJ2-2; TRBD2 matches at 10 bases. The V and J ends lost 6 bases and 9 bases, in that order; junction bases with no gene match: 22. This CDR3 region has 19 residues. In germline, CDR1 is MNHEY, CDR2 SMNVEV (reference sequence). The CDR3: CASSPDPSLSPSGGRELFF. CDR3 DNA sequence: TGTGCCAGCAGCCCTGACCCATCCCTCTCCCCTAGCGGGGGACGGGAGCTGTTTTTT.

This CDR3 reads CASSQDYGTNEKLFF. DNA of the CDR3: TGTGCCAGCAGCCAAGATTACGGAACTAATGAAAAACTGTTTTTT. The rearrangement uses TRBV4-2 and TRBJ1-4, with no clear D. CDR3 length: 15 amino acids. The V gene's germline CDR1 is LGHNA and CDR2 YNFKEQ. V was pared by 0 bases and J by 1 base, with 6 bases between.